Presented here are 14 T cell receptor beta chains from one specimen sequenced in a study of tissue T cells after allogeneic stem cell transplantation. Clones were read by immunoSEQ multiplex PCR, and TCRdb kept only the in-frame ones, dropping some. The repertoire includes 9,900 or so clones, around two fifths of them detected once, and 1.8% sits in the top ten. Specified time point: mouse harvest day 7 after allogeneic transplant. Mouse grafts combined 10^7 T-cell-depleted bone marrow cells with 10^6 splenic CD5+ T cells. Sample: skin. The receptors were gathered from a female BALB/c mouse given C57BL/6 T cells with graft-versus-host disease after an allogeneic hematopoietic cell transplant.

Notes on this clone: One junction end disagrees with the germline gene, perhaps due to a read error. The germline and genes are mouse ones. The CDR3 region is CAGSTGISYEQYF. The sequenced CDR3 bases are TGTGCCGGCAGCACAGGGATCTCCTATGAACAGTAC. This chain uses TRBV26 with TRBJ2-7; maybe TRBD1 (6 bases). The read ends 1 residue early relative to the CDR3; the germline J gene fills the gap. The CDR3 has 13 residues. Germline V gives CDR1 KGHPV, CDR2 FQNQEV (reference sequence).

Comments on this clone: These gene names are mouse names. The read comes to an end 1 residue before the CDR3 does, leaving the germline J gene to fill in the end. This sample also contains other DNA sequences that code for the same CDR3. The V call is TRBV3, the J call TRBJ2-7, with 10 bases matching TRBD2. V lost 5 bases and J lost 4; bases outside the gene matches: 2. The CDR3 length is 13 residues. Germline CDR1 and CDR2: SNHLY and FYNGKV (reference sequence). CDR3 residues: CASSRTGGYEQYF. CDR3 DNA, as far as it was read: TGTGCCAGCAGCCGGACTGGGGGTTATGAACAGTAC.

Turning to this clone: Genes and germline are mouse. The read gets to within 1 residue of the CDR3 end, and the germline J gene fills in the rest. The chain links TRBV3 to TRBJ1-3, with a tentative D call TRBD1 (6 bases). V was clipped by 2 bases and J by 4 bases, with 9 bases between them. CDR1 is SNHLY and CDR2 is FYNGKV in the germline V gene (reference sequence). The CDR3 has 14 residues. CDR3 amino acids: CASSLKGVGNTLYF. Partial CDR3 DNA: TGTGCCAGCAGCTTAAAGGGGGTGGGAAATACGCTCTAT.

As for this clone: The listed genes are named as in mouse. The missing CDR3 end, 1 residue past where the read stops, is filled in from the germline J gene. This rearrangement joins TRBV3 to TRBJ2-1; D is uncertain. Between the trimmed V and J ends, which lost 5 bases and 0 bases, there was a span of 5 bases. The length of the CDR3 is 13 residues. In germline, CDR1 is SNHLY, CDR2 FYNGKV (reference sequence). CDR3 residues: CASSLNNYAEQFF. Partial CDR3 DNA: TGTGCCAGCAGCCTCAATAACTATGCTGAGCAGTTC.

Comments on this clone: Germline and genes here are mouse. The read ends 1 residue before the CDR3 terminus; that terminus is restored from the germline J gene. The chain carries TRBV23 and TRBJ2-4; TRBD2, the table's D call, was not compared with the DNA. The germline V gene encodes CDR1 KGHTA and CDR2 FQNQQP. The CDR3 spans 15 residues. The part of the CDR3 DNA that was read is TGCTCCAGCAGTCGGACTGGGGGTGGTCAAAACACCTTGTAC. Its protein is CSSSRTGGGQNTLY. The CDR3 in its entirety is CSSSRTGGGQNTLYF.

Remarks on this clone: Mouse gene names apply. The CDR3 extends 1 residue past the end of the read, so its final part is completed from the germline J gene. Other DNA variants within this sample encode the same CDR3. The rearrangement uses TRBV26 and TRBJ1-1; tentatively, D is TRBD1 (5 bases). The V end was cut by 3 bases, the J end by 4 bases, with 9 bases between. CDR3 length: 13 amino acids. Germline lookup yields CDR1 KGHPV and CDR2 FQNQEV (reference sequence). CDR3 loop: CASSLREGTEVFF. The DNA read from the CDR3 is TGTGCCAGCAGTCTCAGGGAGGGCACAGAAGTCTTC.

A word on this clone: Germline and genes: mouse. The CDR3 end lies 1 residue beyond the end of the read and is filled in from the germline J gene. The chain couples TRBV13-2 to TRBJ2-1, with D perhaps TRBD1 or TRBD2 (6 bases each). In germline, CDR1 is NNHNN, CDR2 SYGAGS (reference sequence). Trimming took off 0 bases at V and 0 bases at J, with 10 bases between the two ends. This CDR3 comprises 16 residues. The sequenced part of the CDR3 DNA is TGTGCCAGCGGTGATGCTAGGGGGGATAACTATGCTGAGCAGTTC. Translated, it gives CASGDARGDNYAEQF. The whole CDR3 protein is CASGDARGDNYAEQFF.

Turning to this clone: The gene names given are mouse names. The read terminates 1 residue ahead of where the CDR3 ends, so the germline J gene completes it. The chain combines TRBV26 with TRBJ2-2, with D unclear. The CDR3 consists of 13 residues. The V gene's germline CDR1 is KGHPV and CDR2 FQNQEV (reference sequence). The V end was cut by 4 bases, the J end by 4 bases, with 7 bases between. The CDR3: CASSQGGTGQLYF. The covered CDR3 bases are TGTGCCAGCAGTCAGGGAGGCACCGGGCAGCTCTAC.

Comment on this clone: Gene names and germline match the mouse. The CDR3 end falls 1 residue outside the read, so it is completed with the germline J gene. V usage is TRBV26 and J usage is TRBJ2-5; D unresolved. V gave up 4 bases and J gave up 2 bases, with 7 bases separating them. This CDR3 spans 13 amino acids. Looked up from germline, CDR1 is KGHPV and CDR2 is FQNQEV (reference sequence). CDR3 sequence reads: CASSRGGQDTQYF. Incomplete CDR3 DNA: TGTGCCAGCAGTCGGGGAGGCCAAGACACCCAGTAC.

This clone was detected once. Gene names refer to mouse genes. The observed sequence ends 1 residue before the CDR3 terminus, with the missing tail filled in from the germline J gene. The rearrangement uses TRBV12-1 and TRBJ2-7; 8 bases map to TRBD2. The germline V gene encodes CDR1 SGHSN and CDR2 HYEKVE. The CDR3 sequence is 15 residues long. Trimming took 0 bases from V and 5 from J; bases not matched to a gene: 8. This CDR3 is CASSLDGGGADEQYF. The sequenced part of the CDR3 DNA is TGTGCCAGCTCTCTCGACGGGGGGGGCGCGGATGAACAGTAC.

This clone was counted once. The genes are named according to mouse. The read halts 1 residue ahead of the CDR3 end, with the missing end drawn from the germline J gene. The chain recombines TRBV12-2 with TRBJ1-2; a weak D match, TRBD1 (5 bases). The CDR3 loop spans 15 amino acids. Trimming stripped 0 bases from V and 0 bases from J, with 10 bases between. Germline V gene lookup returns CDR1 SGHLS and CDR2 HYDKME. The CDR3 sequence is CASSLRTPPNSDYTF. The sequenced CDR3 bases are TGTGCCAGCTCTCTCCGGACACCTCCAAACTCCGACTACACC.

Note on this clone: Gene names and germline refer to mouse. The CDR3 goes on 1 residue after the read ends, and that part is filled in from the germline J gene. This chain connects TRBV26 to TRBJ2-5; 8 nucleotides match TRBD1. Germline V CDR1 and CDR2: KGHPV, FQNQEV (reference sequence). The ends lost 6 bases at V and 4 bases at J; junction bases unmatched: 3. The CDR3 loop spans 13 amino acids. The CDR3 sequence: CASSPTGEDTQYF. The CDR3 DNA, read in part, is TGTGCCAGCAGCCCGACAGGGGAAGACACCCAGTAC.

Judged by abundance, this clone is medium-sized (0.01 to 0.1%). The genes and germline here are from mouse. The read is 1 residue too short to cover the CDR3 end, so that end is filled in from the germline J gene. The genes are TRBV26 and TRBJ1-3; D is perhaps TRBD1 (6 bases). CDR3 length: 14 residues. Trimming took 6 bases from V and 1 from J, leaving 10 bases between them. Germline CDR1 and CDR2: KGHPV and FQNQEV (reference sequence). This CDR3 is CASRPGQSGNTLYF. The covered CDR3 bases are TGTGCCAGCAGGCCGGGACAATCTGGAAATACGCTCTAT.

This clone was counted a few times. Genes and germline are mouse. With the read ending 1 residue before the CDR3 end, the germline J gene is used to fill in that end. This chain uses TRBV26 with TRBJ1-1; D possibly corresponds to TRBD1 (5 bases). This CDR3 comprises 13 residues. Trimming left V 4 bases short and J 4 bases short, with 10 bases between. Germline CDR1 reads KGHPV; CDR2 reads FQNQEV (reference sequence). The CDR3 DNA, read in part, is TGTGCCAGCAGTCGAGGGGTGGGCACAGAAGTCTTC. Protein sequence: CASSRGVGTEVF. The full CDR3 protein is CASSRGVGTEVFF.